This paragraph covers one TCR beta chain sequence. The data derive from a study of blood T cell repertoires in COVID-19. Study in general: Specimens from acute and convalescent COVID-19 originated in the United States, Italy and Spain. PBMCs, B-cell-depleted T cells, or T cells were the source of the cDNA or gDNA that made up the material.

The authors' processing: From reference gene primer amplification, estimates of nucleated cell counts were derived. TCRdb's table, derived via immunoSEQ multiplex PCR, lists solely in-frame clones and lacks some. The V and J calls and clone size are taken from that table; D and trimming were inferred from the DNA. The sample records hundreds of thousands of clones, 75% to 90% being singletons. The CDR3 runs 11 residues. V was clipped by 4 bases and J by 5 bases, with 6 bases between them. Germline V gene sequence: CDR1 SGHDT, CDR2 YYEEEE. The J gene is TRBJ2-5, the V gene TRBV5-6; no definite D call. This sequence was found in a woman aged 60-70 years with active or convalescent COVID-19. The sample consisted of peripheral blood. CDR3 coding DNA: TGTGCCAGCAGCGGTCAGGAGACCCAGTACTTC. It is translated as CASSGQETQYF.